This T cell receptor beta chain was identified during a study of T-cell memory formation after mild COVID-19. Whole-study results and caveats: Those CD4+ clones that contracted were mainly in CM and EM (CD8+ ones in EMRA). The study detected some responding clones in pre-infection memory, suggesting cross-reactive memory joined. Day 15 to 85 contractors were CD4/CD8 balanced; later expanders leaned CD4+.

Turning to this clonotype: Its antigen remains unknown.

Constant-segment-primed 5'RACE gave TCR alpha and TCR beta cDNA libraries with sample barcodes and UMIs. TCRdb recomputed calls from the 5' RACE reads with MiXCR, one row per CDR3 protein. The profile shows hundreds of thousands of distinct CDR3 sequences, around 15% of them singletons. The clonotype was recovered from a man younger than 35 who had mild COVID-19 (a few samples of this study predate the infection). Cell type and time point are not known. Specimen: PBMCs or a T cell subset sorted from them (not recorded which).

CDR3 nucleotides: TGCGCCAGCAGCCAAGGCACTATGCTTCAAGAGACCCAGTACTTC. Amino acids: CASSQGTMLQETQYF. This chain uses TRBV4-3 with TRBJ2-5; D not certain. V lost 1 base, J lost 2 bases, and 11 bases lay in between. Germline lookup yields CDR1 LGHNA and CDR2 YSLEER. The CDR3 runs to 15 residues.